The T cell receptor (beta chain) under discussion was sequenced for a study of T-cell reconstitution after alpha-beta-depleted transplantation in children. The study's findings and limits: Surviving recipient T cells and thymic progenitors produced the high day-60 TCRbeta diversity seen in some patients. About two months after transplant, alpha-beta T cells reportedly came from several hundred expanded graft clones. By one year post-transplant, T-cell counts and diversity largely arose from T cells that were newly produced.

As for this clonotype: As yet, its antigen is unknown.

A library of TCRbeta sequences, prepared with unique molecular identifiers, was generated. Each CDR3 protein gets one entry after TCRdb re-called the PCR reads with MiXCR. The table includes 200,000 or so distinct CDR3 sequences, approximately 8.4% detected once. Germline CDR1 SGHTA, CDR2 FQGNSA. V dropped 1 base and J dropped 2 bases, with 17 bases sitting between them. CDR3 length equals 17 residues. This receptor was obtained from a male patient aged 2 to 10 who had a stem cell transplant for acute myeloid leukemia, so the T cells may come from the graft donor. The input for sequencing was PBMCs, mostly from graft donor cells, taken 360 days after TCRalphabeta/CD19-depleted stem cell transplant. V gene TRBV7-2 combines with J gene TRBJ2-5; tentative D call: TRBD1 (5 bases). CDR3 DNA: TGTGCCAGCAGCTTAGGTCAATTTTGGGGCCTGCAAGAGACCCAGTACTTC. Protein: CASSLGQFWGLQETQYF. Complete variable domain (other parts from reference TRBV7-2 and TRBJ2-5): GAGVSQSPSNKVTEKGKDVELRCDPISGHTALYWYRQSLGQGLEFLIYFQGNSAPDKSGLPSDRFSAERTGGSVSTLTIQRTQQEDSAVYLCASSLGQFWGLQETQYFGPGTRLLVL.